This T cell receptor beta chain was identified during a study of molecular identifiers for immune sequencing clone quantification. The table lists this clonotype with many counts. The germline gives CDR1 LGHNA, CDR2 YSLEER. The CDR3 loop spans 18 amino acids. V lost 0 bases and J lost 0; bases outside the gene matches: 6. TCRdb passed the PCR reads through MiXCR, listing each CDR3 protein once. The repertoire holds about 68,000 distinct CDR3 sequences, with over 15% as singletons. The chain couples TRBV4-3 to TRBJ2-2; TRBD2 matches at 8 bases. This clonotype originated in a human donor in good health. Some libraries in this study had Jurkat cell RNA spiked in. Sequencing input: naive CD8+ T cells from blood, with Jurkat cell RNA spiked in. Stated subset: FACS-sorted CD8+CD4-CCR7+CD45RA+ naive T cells. The CDR3 bases are TGCGCCAGCAGCCAAGAACATCCGGGACTAGCGAACACCGGGGAGCTGTTTTTT. Protein sequence: CASSQEHPGLANTGELFF.